The present TCR beta chain was sequenced within a study of post-analysis software for immune sequencing data. Findings and limits, study-wide: Samples sharing a preparation batch grouped tightly together when assessed by F measure. Multiple sclerosis patients had significantly lower normalized Chao1 diversity than controls. Controls had lower frequencies than patients of 4 or 5 TRBV segments, which included TRBV5-6, TRBV5-1 and TRBV20-1.

In the case of this clonotype: Antigen: not known.

cDNA libraries of TCR beta carried unique molecular identifiers. TCRdb called the PCR reads again in MiXCR, with one record for every CDR3 protein. The sample includes roughly 800,000 distinct CDR3 sequences, just over 45% of them seen just once. CDR3 length: 14 residues. Trimming left V 2 bases short and J 7 bases short, with 14 bases between. Germline CDR1 LGHNA, CDR2 YSLEER. This chain uses TRBV4-3 with TRBJ2-5, with a weak D call TRBD2 (5 bases). The material sequenced was blood. The clonotype comes from a girl aged 5 to 17 with multiple sclerosis. The CDR3 here is CASSQSRERVTQYF. CDR3 DNA: TGCGCCAGCAGCCAAAGTAGGGAGAGGGTGACCCAGTACTTC.